The sequence of this T cell receptor beta chain was determined in a study of graft-versus-host responses after intestinal transplantation. Study background: Once they had received anti-thymocyte globulin induction, all recipients took tacrolimus and steroids for around three years. General observations from the study: GvH clones appeared in recipient marrow, some first in ileum or blood.

Germline CDR1 and CDR2: MDHEN and SYDVKM. V lost 8 bases, J lost 2 bases, and 7 bases stayed unmatched. The CDR3 is made up of 17 amino acids. Profiling relied on immunoSEQ multiplex PCR, and the TCRdb table lists in-frame clones only, not all of them. The sample has about 43,000 clones, about 95% seen once. A note on this clone: Its antigen is undetermined.

Here the sequenced sample was PBMCs, taken 335 days after intestinal transplant. This clonotype was obtained from a human patient who received an intestinal transplant, so some T cells may come from the graft donor. The V call is TRBV28, the J call TRBJ2-2, with 14 bases that match TRBD2. CDR3 amino acids: CASSGLAGVVNTGELFF. Written as DNA, the CDR3 is TGTGCCAGCTCGGGACTAGCGGGAGTCGTTAACACCGGGGAGCTGTTTTTT.